This paragraph covers one TCR beta chain sequence. What it recognizes is unknown. This same CDR3 is encoded by further DNA sequences in the sample. Evenly divided among several immunoSEQ plates was the genomic DNA of each subset. TCRdb keeps only in-frame clones here, not all; method: immunoSEQ multiplex PCR. The sample holds roughly 680,000 clones, over 60% seen once. This record comes from a study of shared clonotypes between healthy human individuals. Study-level information: Serving as donors were a couple of women and a few men, whose ages spanned 18 to 49.

Memory CD4+ cells were the fraction left after CD45RA+ naive selection. Unmatched junction bases numbered 7, after V lost 6 bases and J lost 4 bases. Germline V lookup: CDR1 MNHEY, CDR2 SMNVEV (reference sequence). The CDR3 length is 14 residues. Broader study findings: Clonotypes shared by all four sorted-subset donors had higher generation probabilities than non-shared clonotypes.

The clonotype was recovered from a woman aged 25-40 years in good health. The rearrangement joins TRBV27 to TRBJ2-7; TRBD2 matches at 9 bases. Specimen: memory CD4+ T cells sorted from blood. The subset: CD45RA-negative fraction. CDR3 protein: CASSLGLAGYEQYF. CDR3 bases: TGTGCCAGCAGCCTGGGGCTAGCGGGGTACGAGCAGTACTTC.